Listed below are T cell receptor beta chains from one sample, sequenced in a study of blood T cells in healthy people across ages. A single record per CDR3 protein comes from TCRdb applying MiXCR to the 5' RACE reads. The table includes 550,000 to 750,000 distinct CDR3 sequences, under 25% detected once. Material for sequencing was blood. Receptor source: a man between 65 and 79 years old in good health. CDR3s include the opening cysteine and the closing phenylalanine or tryptophan. A D gene is named only where the DNA matches it firmly. Size tells how often a clone was seen (once, few, many) or the class of an expanded clone, and some rows leave it out.

size,J,V,length,D,CDR3,DNA
many,TRBJ2-7,TRBV12-3/TRBV12-4,16,TRBD1,CASSLPDRVVTYEQYF,TGTGCCAGCAGTTTACCAGACAGGGTGGTTACCTACGAGCAGTACTTC
NA,TRBJ1-5,TRBV20-1,16,TRBD1,CSANSQGGYSNQPQHF,TGCAGTGCTAACTCACAGGGGGGTTATAGCAATCAGCCCCAGCATTTT
NA,TRBJ2-7,TRBV6-4,13,NA,CASSDLPLYEQYF,TGTGCCAGCAGTGACCTGCCCCTCTACGAGCAGTACTTC
once,TRBJ1-3,TRBV7-9,13,NA,CASSLYQGNTIYF,TGTGCCAGCAGCTTATATCAAGGAAACACCATATATTTT
many,TRBJ1-1,TRBV7-2,13,NA,CASSLVGYTEAFF,TGTGCCAGCAGCTTAGTAGGGTACACTGAAGCTTTCTTT
few,TRBJ2-7,TRBV7-2,15,NA,CASSLSTGHSYEQYF,TGTGCCAGCAGCTTATCAACGGGACACTCCTACGAGCAGTACTTC
once,TRBJ2-1,TRBV7-9,15,NA,CASSLAEIIYNEQFF,TGTGCCAGCAGCTTAGCGGAGATAATCTACAATGAGCAGTTCTTC
many,TRBJ2-7,TRBV5-1,16,TRBD1,CASSLLSGTGSYEQYF,TGCGCCAGCAGCTTATTATCCGGGACAGGGTCCTACGAGCAGTACTTC
NA,TRBJ2-5,TRBV4-1,15,NA,CASSQEATGKGTQYF,TGCGCCAGCAGCCAAGAGGCGACAGGTAAAGGGACCCAGTACTTC
few,TRBJ1-4,TRBV4-2,16,TRBD1,CASSQVRGQANEKLFF,TGTGCCAGCAGCCAAGTACGGGGACAGGCTAATGAAAAACTGTTTTTT
few,TRBJ2-2,TRBV5-1,16,TRBD1,CASSQSTGGNTGELFF,TGCGCCAGCAGCCAATCGACAGGGGGGAACACCGGGGAGCTGTTTTTT
NA,TRBJ2-5,TRBV6-1,14,NA,CASRVSGYQETQYF,TGTGCCAGCAGGGTAAGCGGGTACCAAGAGACCCAGTACTTC
NA,TRBJ2-3,TRBV6-1,15,TRBD2,CASMESRGVTDTQYF,TGTGCCAGCATGGAGAGCCGGGGGGTCACAGATACGCAGTATTTT
few,TRBJ2-2,TRBV5-1,15,NA,CASSPQTSYTGELFF,TGCGCCAGCAGCCCCCAAACTAGCTACACCGGGGAGTTGTTTTTT
NA,TRBJ2-6,TRBV7-2,16,NA,CASSLAFTSGANVLTF,TGTGCCAGCAGCTTAGCGTTCACCTCTGGGGCCAACGTCCTGACTTTC
NA,TRBJ2-1,TRBV20-1,14,NA,CSAGEIGTYNGQFF,TGCAGTGCTGGAGAGATAGGAACCTACAATGGGCAGTTCTTC
NA,TRBJ1-1,TRBV7-2,15,NA,CASSLGAGWNTEAFF,TGTGCCAGCAGCTTAGGGGCAGGGTGGAACACTGAAGCTTTCTTT
NA,TRBJ1-6,TRBV3-1,16,TRBD1,CASSRLGQGAGSPLHF,TGTGCCAGCAGCCGCCTGGGACAGGGGGCAGGTTCACCCCTCCACTTT
NA,TRBJ2-2,TRBV5-1,15,NA,CASSLARDSLGDLFF,TGCGCCAGCAGCTTGGCCCGGGACTCCCTGGGGGACCTGTTTTTT
NA,TRBJ2-3,TRBV7-7,16,TRBD2,CASSLSAGGSTDTQYF,TGTGCTAGCAGCTTATCAGCGGGAGGTTCCACAGATACGCAGTATTTT
NA,TRBJ1-5,TRBV20-1,16,TRBD1,CSARDLKGAGNQPQHF,TGCAGTGCTAGAGATCTTAAGGGGGCGGGCAATCAGCCCCAGCATTTT
NA,TRBJ2-3,TRBV29-1,11,NA,CSAGVEDTQYF,TGCAGCGCGGGAGTGGAAGATACGCAGTATTTT
NA,TRBJ2-5,TRBV21-1,15,NA,CASPKGRGGEETQYF,TGTGCCAGCCCGAAAGGGAGGGGCGGCGAAGAGACCCAGTACTTC
few,TRBJ2-2,TRBV3-1,16,TRBD2,CASSQVAGGPTGELFF,TGTGCCAGCAGCCAAGTTGCGGGAGGGCCGACCGGGGAGCTGTTTTTT
NA,TRBJ2-7,TRBV20-1,15,NA,CSARKPALSSYEQYF,TGCAGTGCTAGAAAACCAGCGTTAAGCTCCTACGAGCAGTACTTC
NA,TRBJ2-3,TRBV12-3/TRBV12-4,16,NA,CASSLVLGAGGDAQYF,TGTGCCAGCAGTTTAGTTCTCGGCGCGGGTGGAGATGCGCAGTATTTT
NA,TRBJ2-5,TRBV7-2,16,NA,CASSLIHQQGRETQYF,TGTGCCAGCAGCTTAATACATCAACAGGGTCGAGAGACCCAGTACTTC
NA,TRBJ2-1,TRBV5-1,14,NA,CASSLVARVDEQFF,TGCGCCAGCAGCTTGGTTGCTAGGGTCGATGAGCAGTTCTTC
NA,TRBJ2-7,TRBV5-1,17,TRBD2,CASSLGPPSGSLNEQYF,TGCGCCAGCAGCTTGGGCCCCCCTAGCGGGAGTTTGAACGAGCAGTACTTC
many,TRBJ2-1,TRBV4-3,15,TRBD2,CASSRGTSGYNEQFF,TGCGCCAGCAGCCGTGGGACTAGCGGTTACAATGAGCAGTTCTTC
NA,TRBJ2-1,TRBV24-1,16,TRBD2,CATSDPAGVGYNEQFF,TGTGCCACCAGTGATCCGGCGGGAGTAGGCTACAATGAGCAGTTCTTC
few,TRBJ2-5,TRBV4-1,16,NA,CASSQQPAAMGETQYF,TGCGCCAGCAGCCAACAGCCAGCCGCAATGGGGGAGACCCAGTACTTC
few,TRBJ2-5,TRBV20-1,11,TRBD1,CSAHRGETQYF,TGCAGTGCCCACAGGGGAGAGACCCAGTACTTC
few,TRBJ2-5,TRBV6-2/TRBV6-3,14,TRBD2,CASRESGAQETQYF,TGTGCCAGCAGGGAAAGCGGGGCCCAAGAGACCCAGTACTTC
NA,TRBJ2-7,TRBV20-1,14,NA,CSASGGETAYEQYF,TGCAGTGCTAGCGGAGGTGAGACTGCCTACGAGCAGTACTTC
few,TRBJ2-7,TRBV3-1,12,TRBD2,CASTKGGNEQYF,TGTGCCAGCACCAAGGGAGGGAACGAGCAGTACTTC
few,TRBJ2-3,TRBV25-1,17,TRBD1,CASSETGTGGFSDTQYF,TGTGCCAGCAGTGAAACCGGGACAGGGGGCTTCTCAGATACGCAGTATTTT
NA,TRBJ2-3,TRBV20-1,13,NA,CSAFSGSRDTQYF,TGCAGTGCCTTTAGCGGATCAAGGGATACGCAGTATTTT
few,TRBJ1-1,TRBV7-2,17,TRBD1,CASSLAGLRGVGTEAFF,TGTGCCAGCAGCTTAGCCGGGCTCAGGGGGGTCGGCACTGAAGCTTTCTTT
NA,TRBJ2-2,TRBV6-2/TRBV6-3,15,TRBD2,CASSYVAGGTGELFF,TGTGCCAGCAGTTACGTTGCGGGAGGAACCGGGGAGCTGTTTTTT
many,TRBJ2-3,TRBV28,17,NA,CASSFSPREFKTDTQYF,TGTGCCAGCAGTTTCTCTCCCCGGGAGTTTAAAACAGATACGCAGTATTTT
NA,TRBJ1-6,TRBV27,14,NA,CASSPPGYNSPLHF,TGTGCCAGCAGTCCCCCAGGTTATAATTCACCCCTCCACTTT
NA,TRBJ2-7,TRBV24-1,11,NA,CATSDTYEQYF,TGTGCCACCAGTGACACCTACGAGCAGTACTTC
few,TRBJ1-5,TRBV15,15,TRBD1,CATRQGGLSNQPQHF,TGTGCCACCAGGCAGGGGGGACTTAGCAATCAGCCCCAGCATTTT